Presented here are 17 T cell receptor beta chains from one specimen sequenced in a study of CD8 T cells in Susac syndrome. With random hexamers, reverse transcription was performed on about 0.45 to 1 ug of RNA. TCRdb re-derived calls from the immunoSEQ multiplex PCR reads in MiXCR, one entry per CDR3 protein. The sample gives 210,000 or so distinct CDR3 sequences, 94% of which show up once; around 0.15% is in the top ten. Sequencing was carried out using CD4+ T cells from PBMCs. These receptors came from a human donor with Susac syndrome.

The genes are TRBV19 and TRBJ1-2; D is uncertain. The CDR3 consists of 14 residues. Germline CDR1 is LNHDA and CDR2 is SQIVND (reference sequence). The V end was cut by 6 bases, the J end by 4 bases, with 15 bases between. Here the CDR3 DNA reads TGTGCCAGTAGCCCCGTCCTTGGCGGCTATGGCTACACCTTC. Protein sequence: CASSPVLGGYGYTF.

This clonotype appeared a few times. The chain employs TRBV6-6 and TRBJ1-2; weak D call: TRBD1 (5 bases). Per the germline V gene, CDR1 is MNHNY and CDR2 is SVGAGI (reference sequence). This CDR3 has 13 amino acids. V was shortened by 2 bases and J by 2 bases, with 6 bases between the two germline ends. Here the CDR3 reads CASSYEGNYGYTF. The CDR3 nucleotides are TGTGCCAGCAGTTACGAGGGGAACTATGGCTACACCTTC.

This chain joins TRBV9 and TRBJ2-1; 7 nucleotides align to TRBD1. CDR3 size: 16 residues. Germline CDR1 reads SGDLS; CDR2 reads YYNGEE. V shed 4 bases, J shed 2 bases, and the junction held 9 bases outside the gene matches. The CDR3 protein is CASSRTGQVTYNEQFF. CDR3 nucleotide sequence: TGTGCCAGCAGCAGAACTGGACAGGTGACCTACAATGAGCAGTTCTTC.

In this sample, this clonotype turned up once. CDR3 protein: CASSTVPPNTEAFF. CDR3 bases: TGCGCCAGCAGTACGGTGCCACCCAACACTGAAGCTTTCTTT. The rearrangement joins TRBV5-1 to TRBJ1-1; D call uncertain. The CDR3 runs to 14 residues. Germline CDR1 reads SGHRS; CDR2 reads YFSETQ. Between the trimmed V and J ends, which lost 5 bases and 2 bases, there was a span of 13 bases. The full variable domain, in which reference TRBV5-1 and TRBJ1-1 provide the parts outside the CDR3, is KAGVTQTPRYLIKTRGQQVTLSCSPISGHRSVSWYQQTPGQGLQFLFEYFSETQRNKGNFPGRFSGRQFSNSRSEMNVSTLELGDSALYLCASSTVPPNTEAFFGQGTRLTVV.

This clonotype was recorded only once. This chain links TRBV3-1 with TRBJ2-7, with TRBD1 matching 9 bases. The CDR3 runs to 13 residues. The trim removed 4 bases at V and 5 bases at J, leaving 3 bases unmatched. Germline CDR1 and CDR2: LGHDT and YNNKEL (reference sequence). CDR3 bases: TGTGCCAGCAGCCTGGGGGACAGGGACGAGCAGTACTTC. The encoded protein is CASSLGDRDEQYF.

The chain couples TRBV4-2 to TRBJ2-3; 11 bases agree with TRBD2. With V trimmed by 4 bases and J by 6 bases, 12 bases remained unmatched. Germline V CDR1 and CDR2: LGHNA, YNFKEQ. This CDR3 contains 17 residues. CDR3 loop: CASSRRGSGGAIDTQYF. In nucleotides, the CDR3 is TGTGCCAGCAGCCGCCGCGGTAGCGGGGGGGCGATTGATACGCAGTATTTT.

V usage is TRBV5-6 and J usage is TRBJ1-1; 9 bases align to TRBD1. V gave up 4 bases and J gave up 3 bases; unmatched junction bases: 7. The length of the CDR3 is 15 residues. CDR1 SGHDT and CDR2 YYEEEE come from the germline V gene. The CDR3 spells CASSRYDRGDTEAFF. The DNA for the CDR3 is TGTGCCAGCAGCCGATACGACAGGGGGGACACTGAAGCTTTCTTT.

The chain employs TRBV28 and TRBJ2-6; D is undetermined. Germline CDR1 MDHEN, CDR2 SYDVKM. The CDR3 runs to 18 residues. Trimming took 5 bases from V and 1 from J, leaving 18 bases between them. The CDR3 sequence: CASSLPPVGQSGANVLTF. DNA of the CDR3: TGTGCCAGCAGTCTCCCCCCCGTGGGTCAGTCTGGGGCCAACGTCCTGACTTTC.

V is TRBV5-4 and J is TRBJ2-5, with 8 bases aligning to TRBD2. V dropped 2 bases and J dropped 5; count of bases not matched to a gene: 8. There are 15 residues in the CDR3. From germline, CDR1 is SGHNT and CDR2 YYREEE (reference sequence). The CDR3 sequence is CASSFGRGERETQYF. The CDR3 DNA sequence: TGTGCCAGCAGCTTCGGGCGGGGGGAGAGGGAGACCCAGTACTTC.

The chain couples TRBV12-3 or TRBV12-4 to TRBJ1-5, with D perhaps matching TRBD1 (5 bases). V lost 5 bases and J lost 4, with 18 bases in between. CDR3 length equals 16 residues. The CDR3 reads CASSPPGAGGNQPQHF. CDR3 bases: TGTGCCAGCAGTCCACCTGGCGCGGGGGGGAATCAGCCCCAGCATTTT.

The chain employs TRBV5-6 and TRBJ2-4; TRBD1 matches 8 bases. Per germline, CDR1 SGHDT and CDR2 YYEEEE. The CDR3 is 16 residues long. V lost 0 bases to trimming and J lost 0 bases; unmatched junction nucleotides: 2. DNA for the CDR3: TGTGCCAGCAGCTTGGACAGGGGGATAGCCAAAAACATTCAGTACTTC. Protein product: CASSLDRGIAKNIQYF.

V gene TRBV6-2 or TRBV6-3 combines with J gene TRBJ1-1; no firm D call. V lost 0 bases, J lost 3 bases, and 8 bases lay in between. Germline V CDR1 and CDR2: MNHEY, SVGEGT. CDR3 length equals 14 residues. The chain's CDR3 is CASSYSFGDTEAFF. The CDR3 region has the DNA TGTGCCAGCAGTTACTCTTTCGGGGACACTGAAGCTTTCTTT.

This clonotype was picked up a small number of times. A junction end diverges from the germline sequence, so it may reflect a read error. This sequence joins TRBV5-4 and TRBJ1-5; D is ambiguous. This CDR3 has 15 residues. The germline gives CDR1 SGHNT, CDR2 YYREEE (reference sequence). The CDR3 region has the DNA TGTGCCAGCAGTTTGGACGGAAATAGCAATCAGCCCCAGCATTTT. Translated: CASSLDGNSNQPQHF.

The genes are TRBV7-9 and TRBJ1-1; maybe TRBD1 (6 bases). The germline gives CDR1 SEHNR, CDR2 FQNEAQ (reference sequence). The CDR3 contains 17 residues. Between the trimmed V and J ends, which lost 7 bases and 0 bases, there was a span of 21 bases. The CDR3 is CASINHKGGEMNTEAFF. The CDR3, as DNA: TGTGCCAGCATCAACCACAAAGGGGGGGAGATGAACACTGAAGCTTTCTTT.

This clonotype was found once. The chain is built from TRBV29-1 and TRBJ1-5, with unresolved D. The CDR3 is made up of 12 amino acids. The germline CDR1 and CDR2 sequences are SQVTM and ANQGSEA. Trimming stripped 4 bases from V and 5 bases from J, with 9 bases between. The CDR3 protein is CSVGTVDQPQHF. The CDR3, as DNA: TGCAGCGTTGGAACTGTCGATCAGCCCCAGCATTTT.

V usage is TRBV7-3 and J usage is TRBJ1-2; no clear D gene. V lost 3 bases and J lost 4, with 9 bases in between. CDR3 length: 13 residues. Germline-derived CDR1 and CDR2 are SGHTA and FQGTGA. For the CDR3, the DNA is TGTGCCAGCAGCTTCGGGCGGGGCTATGGCTACACCTTC. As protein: CASSFGRGYGYTF.

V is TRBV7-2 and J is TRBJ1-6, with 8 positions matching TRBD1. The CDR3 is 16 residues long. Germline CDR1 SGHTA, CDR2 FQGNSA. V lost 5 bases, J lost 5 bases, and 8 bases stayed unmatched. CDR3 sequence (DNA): TGTGCCAGCAGCCCTCCGGCGGGACAGGATAATTCACCCCTCCACTTT. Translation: CASSPPAGQDNSPLHF. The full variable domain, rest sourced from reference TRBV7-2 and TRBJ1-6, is GAGVSQSPSNKVTEKGKDVELRCDPISGHTALYWYRQSLGQGLEFLIYFQGNSAPDKSGLPSDRFSAERTGGSVSTLTIQRTQQEDSAVYLCASSPPAGQDNSPLHFGNGTRLTVT.